These T cell receptor beta chains were read from a single sample in a study of blood T cell repertoires in COVID-19. Method: immunoSEQ multiplex PCR; TCRdb's copy keeps in-frame clones and lacks some. This sample has about 230,000 clones, with 65% to 85% found just once. Sequencing used peripheral blood. These receptor sequences come from a woman aged 80 or over with acute or convalescent COVID-19. Each CDR3 is given with its conserved first and last residue. The D gene is left open where the match is weak. Only some rows state a clone size, as once, few, many or a class for expanded clones.

abundance	v_gene	j_gene	d_gene	CDR3aa	CDR3nt
NA	TRBV20-1	TRBJ2-1	NA	CSASSGTGNEQFF	TGCAGTGCTAGTTCGGGGACTGGCAATGAGCAGTTCTTC
NA	TRBV2	TRBJ2-4	NA	CASTRDKNIQYF	TGTGCCAGCACCCGGGACAAAAACATTCAGTACTTC
NA	TRBV27	TRBJ2-7	NA	CASSYRQTFYEQYF	TGTGCCAGCAGTTACCGACAGACGTTCTACGAGCAGTACTTC
NA	TRBV18	TRBJ2-3	NA	CASSPSLDSLSSTDTQYF	TGTGCCAGCTCACCTTCACTGGACAGCCTTTCTAGCACAGATACGCAGTATTTT
NA	TRBV6-5	TRBJ2-3	NA	CASGEVRNTQYF	TGTGCCAGCGGGGAGGTCCGGAATACGCAGTATTTT
NA	TRBV2	TRBJ2-1	NA	CASRDSSYNEQFF	TGTGCCAGCAGGGACAGCTCCTACAATGAGCAGTTCTTC
few	TRBV7-9	TRBJ2-1	TRBD2	CASSFSGAIYNEQFF	TGTGCCAGCAGCTTCAGCGGGGCCATTTACAATGAGCAGTTCTTC
NA	TRBV19	TRBJ1-2	NA	CASSKHSPGTTNYGYTF	TGTGCCAGTAGTAAGCACTCCCCCGGGACTACTAACTATGGCTACACCTTC
NA	TRBV5-1	TRBJ2-1	TRBD2	CASSLQREGEQFF	TGCGCCAGCAGCTTGCAGCGGGAGGGGGAGCAGTTCTTC
NA	TRBV3-1/TRBV3-2	TRBJ2-1	TRBD2	CASSRTSGHNEQFF	TGTGCCAGCAGCCGGACTAGCGGGCACAATGAGCAGTTCTTC
NA	TRBV30	TRBJ1-2	TRBD1	CAWSLGQGLYGYTF	TGTGCCTGGAGTTTGGGACAGGGCCTCTATGGCTACACCTTC
many	TRBV13	TRBJ2-3	TRBD2	CASSLQRDTDTQYF	TGTGCCAGCAGTCTCCAGCGGGACACAGATACGCAGTATTTT
NA	TRBV19	TRBJ2-2	NA	CASSIIGTRAPGELFF	TGTGCCAGTAGTATCATCGGGACAAGGGCCCCCGGGGAGCTGTTTTTT